These T cell receptor beta chains were read from a single sample in a study of T-cell reconstitution after alpha-beta-depleted transplantation in children. TCRdb recomputed calls from the PCR reads with MiXCR, one row per CDR3 protein. The table has fewer than 250,000 distinct CDR3 sequences, around 8% seen once; the top ten hold 5% to 7%. The sequencing used PBMCs, mostly from graft donor cells, collected 180 days after TCRalphabeta/CD19-depleted stem cell transplant. The receptor set was obtained from a male patient between 10 and 17 years old who had a stem cell transplant for acute lymphoblastic leukemia, so the T cells may come from the graft donor. CDR3s include the opening cysteine and the closing phenylalanine or tryptophan. A D gene is named only where the DNA matches it firmly. Clone size is given as once, few, many, or a class for an expanded clone.

abundance | d_gene | j_gene | v_gene | CDR3aa | CDR3nt
many | TRBD2 | TRBJ2-7 | TRBV3-1 | CASSQVAGGYEQYF | TGTGCCAGCAGCCAGGTAGCGGGAGGCTACGAGCAGTACTTC
many | NA | TRBJ1-1 | TRBV5-4 | CASSVRLARNTEAFF | TGTGCCAGCAGCGTCCGACTGGCCCGGAACACTGAAGCTTTCTTT
many | NA | TRBJ2-3 | TRBV5-1 | CASSLAAFTDTQYF | TGCGCCAGCAGCTTGGCCGCCTTCACAGATACGCAGTATTTT
many | NA | TRBJ1-5 | TRBV6-2/TRBV6-3 | CASSYVGGRQPQHF | TGTGCCAGCAGTTATGTGGGGGGCAGGCAGCCCCAGCATTTT
few | TRBD2 | TRBJ2-7 | TRBV10-3 | CAISDLNPSGGYEQYF | TGTGCCATCAGTGATCTAAACCCTAGCGGGGGATACGAGCAGTACTTC
many | NA | TRBJ2-6 | TRBV28 | CASSEIDSGANVLTF | TGTGCCAGCAGCGAGATAGACTCTGGGGCCAACGTCCTGACTTTC
many | NA | TRBJ2-6 | TRBV9 | CASSVGGYGANVLTF | TGTGCCAGCAGCGTAGGGGGGTACGGGGCCAACGTCCTGACTTTC
many | NA | TRBJ2-7 | TRBV29-1 | CSVLTGPSSYEQYF | TGCAGCGTCCTCACCGGACCGAGCTCCTACGAGCAGTACTTC
many | TRBD1 | TRBJ2-7 | TRBV20-1 | CSARDLRDRGGDEQYF | TGCAGTGCTAGAGATTTAAGGGACAGGGGTGGAGACGAGCAGTACTTC
many | NA | TRBJ2-7 | TRBV12-3/TRBV12-4 | CASSPRLGVNEQYF | TGTGCCAGCAGTCCTCGCCTGGGCGTGAACGAGCAGTACTTC
many | NA | TRBJ2-1 | TRBV27 | CASSYTGLDSYNEQFF | TGTGCCAGCAGCTACACAGGGTTGGACTCCTACAATGAGCAGTTCTTC
many | NA | TRBJ2-6 | TRBV5-1 | CASSYGPFSGANVLTF | TGCGCCAGCAGCTACGGGCCATTCTCTGGGGCCAACGTCCTGACTTTC
many | TRBD1 | TRBJ1-5 | TRBV5-4 | CASSLDRGSIQPQHF | TGTGCCAGCAGCTTGGACAGGGGAAGCATCCAGCCCCAGCATTTT
many | NA | TRBJ2-7 | TRBV4-1 | CASSQAWTPDYEQYF | TGCGCCAGCAGCCAAGCCTGGACACCTGATTACGAGCAGTACTTC
many | NA | TRBJ2-3 | TRBV20-1 | CSARDITDTQYF | TGCAGTGCTAGAGATATCACAGATACGCAGTATTTT
many | NA | TRBJ1-2 | TRBV21-1 | CASRALTDRGREGYTF | TGTGCCAGCAGGGCCCTCACCGACAGGGGGCGAGAGGGCTACACCTTC
many | TRBD2 | TRBJ2-3 | TRBV28 | CASRETSESTDTQYF | TGTGCCAGCAGAGAAACTAGCGAGTCCACAGATACGCAGTATTTT
many | TRBD1 | TRBJ1-2 | TRBV25-1 | CASSEVGQGVNYGYTF | TGTGCCAGCAGTGAAGTGGGGCAGGGGGTGAACTATGGCTACACCTTC
many | TRBD1 | TRBJ1-5 | TRBV5-1 | CASSPEGAGQPQHF | TGCGCCAGCAGCCCCGAGGGGGCCGGCCAGCCCCAGCATTTT
many | NA | TRBJ2-1 | TRBV7-2 | CASSLTSKGNEQFF | TGTGCCAGCAGCTTAACTTCCAAGGGCAATGAGCAGTTCTTC
many | TRBD2 | TRBJ2-2 | TRBV3-1 | CASSRTGGARNTGELFF | TGTGCCAGCAGCCGAACCGGGGGGGCTAGGAACACCGGGGAGCTGTTTTTT
many | NA | TRBJ1-1 | TRBV4-3 | CASSRGVYTEAFF | TGCGCCAGCAGCCGAGGGGTTTATACTGAAGCTTTCTTT
many | NA | TRBJ1-2 | TRBV4-3 | CASSQDQGLNYGYTF | TGCGCCAGCAGCCAAGATCAGGGCCTTAACTATGGCTACACCTTC
many | TRBD1 | TRBJ1-2 | TRBV9 | CASSVGQGVDYGYTF | TGTGCCAGCAGCGTAGGACAGGGGGTTGACTATGGCTACACCTTC
many | NA | TRBJ1-5 | TRBV25-1 | CASSESGGFNQPQHF | TGTGCCAGCAGTGAATCCGGAGGGTTTAATCAGCCCCAGCATTTT
many | TRBD1 | TRBJ2-1 | TRBV12-3/TRBV12-4 | CASSGGDRGLVEQFF | TGTGCCAGCAGCGGTGGGGACAGGGGTCTAGTTGAGCAGTTCTTC
many | TRBD2 | TRBJ2-7 | TRBV9 | CASSPQPSGSAYEQYF | TGTGCCAGCAGCCCTCAGCCCAGCGGGAGTGCCTACGAGCAGTACTTC